This T cell receptor (beta chain) comes out of a study of graft-versus-host responses after intestinal transplantation. This CDR3 has 14 amino acids. The V gene's germline CDR1 is LNHDA and CDR2 SQIVND (reference sequence). The V segment lost 7 bases and the J segment 4 bases; nucleotides outside the gene matches: 5. Assay used: immunoSEQ multiplex PCR; TCRdb lists only in-frame clones, some missing. The sample records some 70,000 clones, around nine tenths being singletons. The chain links TRBV19 to TRBJ2-2, with 8 bases that match TRBD1. This receptor was identified in a human patient who received an intestinal transplant, so some T cells may come from the graft donor. The sample was bone marrow, taken less than 750 days after intestinal transplantation. The CDR3: CASTMDRATGELFF. The CDR3 DNA is TGTGCCAGTACCATGGACAGGGCCACCGGGGAGCTGTTTTTT.